A selection of T cell receptor beta chains follows, all from one sample in a study of tumor-infiltrating lymphocytes in primary liver carcinoma. TCRdb re-derived calls from the multiplex PCR reads in MiXCR, one entry per CDR3 protein. This repertoire shows approximately 300,000 distinct CDR3 sequences, approximately 65% found once; its top ten account for approximately 9%. Source material: peripheral blood. The receptor set was obtained from a man aged 40-50 years with primary liver carcinoma and hepatitis B virus infection. Both conserved end residues are part of each CDR3. Clone size is shown for a subset of rows, as once, few, many or a class of expanded clone.

TRBV28 NA 14 CASRHRETPYEQYF
TRBV4-3 NA 14 CASSHGLAKNIQYF
TRBV12-3/TRBV12-4 many 15 CASSFEAGGGYEQYF
TRBV28 NA 15 CASSTPGQGGNEQYF
TRBV7-9 NA 17 CASSLPGLAGEGDTQYF
TRBV11-2 NA 13 CASSLDLLNDQFF
TRBV5-5 NA 17 CASSLALGTVSGNTIYF
TRBV6-1 NA 15 CPNTQGGLLNTEALF
TRBV29-1 many 13 CSVGQGQRETQYF
TRBV6-1 many 14 CASSLWDKIYEQYF
TRBV25-1 NA 16 CGSSEKDGALNTEAFF
TRBV5-1 few 14 CASCMGQLTDTQYF
TRBV24-1 few 16 CATSDFRRDGAGELFF
TRBV6-6 NA 15 CASGSSRQGSHEQYF
TRBV4-1 NA 16 CASSQAGTGNYNEQFF
TRBV10-2 NA 14 CASSGLAEGGELFF
TRBV5-4 NA 14 CTSSLFSSGETQYF
TRBV29-1 NA 14 CSVALGQSYNEQFF
TRBV4-3 NA 17 CTSSLGTSERATDTQYF
TRBV29-1 NA 13 CTARASGTYEQYF
TRBV5-1 NA 14 CASSTSPAGNEQYF
TRBV12-3/TRBV12-4 few 14 CASSFSSGRNEQFF
TRBV12-3/TRBV12-4 NA 11 CASSLNHPQHF
TRBV4-1 few 15 CASSQGRGENEKLFF
TRBV5-1 many 16 CASSSFSRGGYNEQFF
TRBV11-2 NA 11 CANRLVYEQFF
TRBV28 NA 14 CVSSLGLSVSIQYF
TRBV6-1 NA 16 CASSPRRDRSSNEQYF
TRBV6-1 NA 15 CASGTGTGNTDTQYF
TRBV10-3 few 15 CAIRRVQGASETQYF
TRBV28 NA 17 CASSLLPGTGNTGELFF
TRBV12-3/TRBV12-4 once 14 CASSLNTGGDIQCF
TRBV5-6 NA 13 CANSYDEIHTQYF
TRBV14 few 14 CASSQETAYNEQFF
TRBV29-1 NA 12 CSALDSTYEQYF
TRBV4-1 many 14 CASSQETHSYTQYF
TRBV29-1 once 15 CSVGKSGGPDNEEFF
TRBV5-6 NA 17 CASSLAIGSNSGNTIYF
TRBV5-5 NA 15 CTSSLEVSGTDTQYF
TRBV19 NA 14 CASIGAGVVKGYTF
TRBV11-1 NA 16 CVSNRRTGAGADTQYF